This TCR beta chain came from a study of cytomegalovirus exposure and HLA in healthy donors (dated by TCRdb to 2016 to 2017). Regarding the research as a whole: According to an earlier analysis of a few hundred of the donors, some 180 million T cells yielded roughly 110 million unique TCR beta sequences and about 300 Gb of sequence data. Genome-wide SNP genotypes for about 65% of the roughly 670 donors were used in a later genetic analysis, which treated that subset as a discovery cohort. Every repertoire in the discovery cohort had been generated on one and the same sequencing platform. Besides the first cohort of approximately 670 subjects, a separate validation cohort made up of 120 different subjects was used. An early release that covered some 640 HLA-typed donors contained around 330 gigabases of sequencing data and tens of millions of unique TCR sequences. An earlier analysis of 500 to 650 of the donors applied high-throughput TCR beta sequencing to assess whether each TCR beta V gene segment acted as functional or pseudogenic. A later analysis re-examined previously published TCR beta repertoires from around 670 donors and added high-resolution HLA genotyping to investigate patterns of TCR occurrence. Among the approximately 430 genotyped donors, approximately 81% belonged to the genetic ancestry cluster associated with self-reported Caucasian donors. Donor age, sex, ethnicity and CMV serostatus were collected together with the repertoire data. The later analysis used no new phenotypic data to find candidate immune exposures, relying instead on TCR beta sequences and their occurrence across donors. HLA typing covered class I and class II loci at four-digit resolution. Typing coverage differed by locus: A, B, C, DRB1 and DQB1 were typed in roughly 620-630 donors, DQA1 in about 560, DPA1 in around 580, and DPB1 in roughly 450. Among about 370 genotyped donors of the cohort, an average of approximately 200,000 unique TCR beta nucleotide sequences was sequenced per donor, of which about 19% were non-productive. Several DR-DQ haplotypes were treated as single units for association and clustering because of strong linkage in the cohort. Using immunosequencing, the study profiled T cell repertoires from approximately 700 subjects and related those repertoires to cytomegalovirus serostatus. High-throughput TCR immunosequencing, statistical association of individual TCRs with disease status, and machine learning were combined to predict cytomegalovirus infection status. The study aimed to test whether signatures of past pathogen exposure could be identified by cataloging public T cell receptors.

Measured from the cysteine to the phenylalanine, the CDR3 is 13 residues long. The only DNA kept is the CDR3, 39 bases in frame from the first base. V and J are truncated by 1 base and 2 bases respectively, leaving an intervening sequence of 4 bases. Library creation used the immunoSEQ multiplex PCR assay. The multiplex PCR relied on a mix of 60 forward primers for TCR Vbeta segments and 13 reverse primers for TCR Jbeta segments. The CDR3 region of rearranged TCR beta genes was amplified from genomic DNA with a multiplex PCR assay. The Illumina HiSeq System was used to sequence the amplified TCR beta libraries as 87-base-pair reads. Per the authors' processing: A later analysis counted tens of millions of unique TCR beta chains across the 700 or so repertoires, and around 12 million of these chains were shared by at least two donors. Raw reads were error-corrected and collapsed into unique sequences by a nearest-neighbor algorithm in which closely related sequences were merged to remove PCR and sequencing errors. V, D and J gene segments were assigned by aligning CDR3 sequences to IMGT reference sequences. For a sequence to be retained, a match of at least six nucleotides was required to both a V gene segment and a J gene segment. Rearrangements were classified as productive when the CDR3 lacked stop codons and remained in frame with V and J, and all other rearrangements were classified as non-productive. Following IMGT convention, CDR3 was defined as the stretch from the second conserved V-encoded cysteine to the conserved J-encoded phenylalanine. The earlier analysis of 500 to 750 of the donors excluded any sequence lacking an unambiguous match to a single V gene segment. An earlier analysis of roughly 590 of the donors called V segments functional above 56.7% productive rearrangements and segregating when the between-donor standard deviation exceeded 5%. A statistical classification framework was built for diagnosing cytomegalovirus status from the catalog of TCR beta chain sequences. A later analysis assigned V and J genes by comparing TCR nucleotide sequences with IMGT/GENE-DB human TR gene sequences. A later analysis assigned CDR3 sequences and most-parsimonious VDJ recombination scenarios with the TCRdist pipeline. A later analysis defined each TCR beta chain by its CDR3 amino acid sequence plus V-gene family, and excluded reads lacking a unique V-gene family. In a later analysis, approximately 640 highly shared, low-generation-probability nucleotide sequences were removed to address suspected cross-contamination and a sequencing artifact. A later analysis calculated a clonal expansion index for each public chain from normalized within-repertoire ranks of inferred template counts. A later analysis computed generation probabilities with a VDJ recombination model fitted to out-of-frame rearrangements, and checked the results against IGoR. In a later analysis, TCR-TCR, TCR-HLA and TCR-CMV co-occurrence was scored with hypergeometric tests, and a repertoire-size bias correction was applied to TCR pairs. False discovery rates were estimated in a later analysis by permuting HLA or CMV assignments 20 times. In a later analysis, co-occurring TCRs were grouped using DBSCAN, with TCRdist sequence similarity added in when clustering inside HLA-allele-positive subsets. Co-occurrence clustering excluded repertoires with fewer than 30,000 or more than 120,000 public chains, plus five with anomalous nucleotide sharing. Here the immuneACCESS table is served through TCRdb, limited to in-frame sequences with V and J called. Missing clones are a known gap in these copies; in checked studies unresolved V genes cover under half, and the rest lacks a known reason. That table gives V, J and clone size, and the DNA gave D and trimming. The sample has some 75,000 clones on record. The ten largest clones add up to 4% to 6% of the sample.

The cohort was made up of approximately 670 healthy bone marrow donors. At the time of sampling, all cohort members were nominally healthy, though unrecorded immune exposures were likely present. The donor tested CMV seronegative and was one of the 352 seronegative cohort members. A peripheral blood sample was collected from each donor, and TCR beta sequencing was performed on peripheral blood mononuclear cells. Genomic DNA extraction from the blood cell samples was performed with the Qiagen DNeasy Blood Extraction Kit. Turning to this clone: This receptor's antigen is unknown.

What the study reported, not specific to this receptor: CMV serostatus was the only immune exposure information available for the cohort. In an earlier analysis of over 550 of the donors, most TCR beta V segments were observed in productive rearrangements about 90% or about 30% of the time, broadly matching IMGT annotations. Most TCR sequences were observed very rarely across donors, whereas some public TCRs were present in many individuals. A later analysis associated 16,951 TCR beta sequences with specific HLA alleles at a false discovery rate of 0.05. In a later genetic analysis, a missense DCLRE1C variant was associated with V-gene and J-gene trimming of TCR beta chains, and the association was replicated in an independent cohort. Cytomegalovirus status was reported to be diagnosed by the classifier with high specificity and sensitivity in both the original and validation cohorts. Correlated functional status among segregating V segments might reflect linkage disequilibrium, but an unknown experimental factor could not be ruled out. This cohort had only TCR beta chains sequenced, and the lack of alpha or paired-chain data limited which features could be detected. Compared with the approximately 700-donor mean, donors in an Asian-associated ancestry cluster had fewer N-insertions in productive TCRs, according to a later genetic analysis. Some IMGT-functional V segments, including TRBV6-2 and TRBV6-3, could not be told apart with the 87-base-pair reads, so those segments were excluded. Sequencing depth was assumed to be roughly uniform across donors in the presence/absence analyses, though that assumption may not hold. In a later analysis, HLA-associated TCR beta chains showed more clonal expansion and lower generation probabilities than non-associated chains that were equally common. A further reported finding was that TCR beta sequences accurately predicted the HLA-A and HLA-B alleles for most subjects in the first cohort. A few of the identified cytomegalovirus-associated TCR beta chains were confirmed in vitro to be specific for cytomegalovirus antigens. Because some donors lacked HLA typing at each locus, the association tests relied only on the typed subset. In a later analysis, TCR association rates were found to vary across HLA loci, with the most associated TCRs seen for DRB1 alleles and the fewest for HLA-C alleles. The study listed approximately 150 TCR beta chains as associated with cytomegalovirus. According to a later analysis, most CMV-associated TCR beta chains appeared to be HLA-restricted, and the HLA associations seemed to be driven largely by CMV exposure. When HLA alleles, especially DR and DQ, strongly co-occurred, TCR associations were difficult to assign to individual alleles. The authors suggested that the approach could potentially be extended to other disease states and immunological phenotypes. A later analysis reported that several top co-occurrence clusters appeared linked to parvovirus B19, influenza, CMV and Epstein-Barr virus. A cluster of highly shared sequence variants was judged likely to be a technical artifact of the sequencing pipeline. Because counts were too low, 15 to 20 rarely observed V segments, including chromosome 9 orphons, were excluded from the earlier analysis of several hundred of the donors.

The sequence is built from TRBV5-3 and TRBJ2-1; the D gene assignment is ambiguous. TRBV5-3 is marked as an open reading frame, function uncertain. The TCR was taken from a man between 40 and 49 years old in good health and CMV-seronegative. Sequencing was performed on PBMCs. In nucleotide form, the sequence is TGTGCCAGAAGCTTGATCACCTACAATGAGCAGTTCTTC. It codes for CARSLITYNEQFF.